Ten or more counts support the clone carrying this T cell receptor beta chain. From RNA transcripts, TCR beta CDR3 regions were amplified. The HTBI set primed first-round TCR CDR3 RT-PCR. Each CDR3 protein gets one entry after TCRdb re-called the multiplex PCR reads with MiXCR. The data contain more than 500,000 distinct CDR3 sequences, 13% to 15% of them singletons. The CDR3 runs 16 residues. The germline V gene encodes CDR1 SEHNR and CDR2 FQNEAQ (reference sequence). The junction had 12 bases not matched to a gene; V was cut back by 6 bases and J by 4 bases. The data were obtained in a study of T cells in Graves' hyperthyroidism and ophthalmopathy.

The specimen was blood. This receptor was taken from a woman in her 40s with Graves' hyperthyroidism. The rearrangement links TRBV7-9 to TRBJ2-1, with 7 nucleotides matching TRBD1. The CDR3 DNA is TGTGCCAGCAGTCAGACTTCCGGGACAGCGTACAATGAGCAGTTCTTC. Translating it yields CASSQTSGTAYNEQFF.